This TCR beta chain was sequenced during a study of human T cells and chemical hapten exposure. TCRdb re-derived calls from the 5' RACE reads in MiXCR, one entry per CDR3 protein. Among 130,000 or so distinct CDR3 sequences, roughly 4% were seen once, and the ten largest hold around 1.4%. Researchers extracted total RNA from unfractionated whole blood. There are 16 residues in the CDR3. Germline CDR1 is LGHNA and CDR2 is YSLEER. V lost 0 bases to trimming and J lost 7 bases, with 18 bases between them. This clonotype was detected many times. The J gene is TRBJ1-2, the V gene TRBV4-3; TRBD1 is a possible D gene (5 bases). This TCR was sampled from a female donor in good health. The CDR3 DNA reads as TGCGCCAGCAGCCAAGAGCACGAAGGGGCGTCAGGTGGCTACACCTTC. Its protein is CASSQEHEGASGGYTF.